This T cell receptor beta chain was sequenced during a study of cytomegalovirus exposure and HLA in healthy donors. The germline gives CDR1 SGHAT, CDR2 FQNNGV. V was clipped by 5 bases and J by 7 bases, with 17 bases between them. The CDR3 totals 14 residues. Researchers ran the PCR with 60 Vbeta and 13 Jbeta primers. Clones were sequenced by immunoSEQ multiplex PCR, and TCRdb holds only the in-frame ones, with some missing. This repertoire shows more than 150,000 clones, 80% to 90% found once; its top ten account for 2.3%. Study observations and caveats: Later, an analysis showed that TCR beta chains associated with HLA were more clonally expanded than others that were equally common. High sensitivity and specificity were reportedly achieved when the classifier diagnosed cytomegalovirus status. Earlier analysis looked at TCR beta V segments, and most were productive about 90% or about 30% of the time.

Regarding this clone: The target antigen is unknown.

V usage is TRBV11-2 and J usage is TRBJ2-5; perhaps TRBD2 as D (5 bases). This TCR came from a woman aged 18-29 years in good health and CMV-seronegative. The specimen was PBMCs. CDR3 residues: CASSPGESWGTQYF. As DNA, the CDR3 is TGTGCCAGCAGCCCCGGGGAATCTTGGGGGACCCAGTACTTC.